This section outlines one T cell receptor beta chain sequence together with its context. What it binds is not known. These data are taken from a study of T cell responses to AZD1222 COVID-19 vaccine. V gave up 2 bases and J gave up 9 bases, with 9 bases separating them. Germline CDR1 is SGHNT and CDR2 is YYREEE (reference sequence). This CDR3 comprises 11 residues. Overall study results and limits: Without day 14 samples, only post-peak T cell repertoires were studied. Of the AZD1222 recipients, only six or seven were seropositive at baseline.

The assay was immunoSEQ multiplex PCR, and TCRdb's table has in-frame clones only and misses some. The sample holds about 140,000 clones, under 95% seen once. The clonotype originates from an adult in good health. The specimen was peripheral blood, collected on day 0 of AZD1222 vaccination. The chain links TRBV5-4 to TRBJ2-7; no firm D call. The DNA for the CDR3 is TGTGCCAGCAGCTTCACCCTCGGGCAGTACTTC. Its protein product is CASSFTLGQYF.